These T cell receptor beta chains were read from a single sample in a study of graft-versus-host responses after intestinal transplantation. Sequencing used immunoSEQ multiplex PCR; TCRdb keeps in-frame clones, though not all of them. The sample shows some 15,000 clones, 80% of them seen only once. Source: ileum tissue, taken roughly 100 days after intestinal transplant. The receptors come from a human patient who received an intestinal transplant, so some T cells may come from the graft donor. Both conserved end residues are part of each CDR3. A D gene is named only where the DNA matches it firmly. Only some rows state a clone size, as once, few, many or a class for expanded clones.

J gene	CDR3 length	D gene	V gene	clone size	CDR3 DNA	CDR3 protein
TRBJ1-4	15	NA	TRBV27	NA	TGTGCCAGCAGTGTCGGGACTTCAACTAATGAAAAACTGTTTTTT	CASSVGTSTNEKLFF
TRBJ2-1	16	TRBD2	TRBV7-2	NA	TGTGCCAGCAGCCTTAGGCTAGCGGGAGTATCTAATGAGCAGTTCTTC	CASSLRLAGVSNEQFF
TRBJ2-3	14	TRBD1	TRBV5-1	NA	TGCGCCAGCAGCTTTGGACAGGGAACAGATACGCAGTATTTT	CASSFGQGTDTQYF
TRBJ2-1	14	NA	TRBV2	once	TGTGCCAGCACAAGAAATCCCTCCTACAATGAGCAGTTCTTC	CASTRNPSYNEQFF
TRBJ1-5	15	NA	TRBV4-3	NA	TGCGCCAGCAGCCAAGGTAGTGCTGGGTATCAGCCCCAGCATTTT	CASSQGSAGYQPQHF
TRBJ1-3	15	TRBD1	TRBV28	NA	TGTGCCAGCAGAACCAGGGGGTACTCTGGAAACACCATATATTTT	CASRTRGYSGNTIYF
TRBJ2-7	13	TRBD2	TRBV2	few	TGTGCCAGCAGGACTAGCGGGGCCTACGAGCAGTACTTC	CASRTSGAYEQYF
TRBJ2-3	19	NA	TRBV18	NA	TGTGCCAGCTCACCACCTGGGGTCAACCCCGCGCGGTTCACAGATACGCAGTATTTT	CASSPPGVNPARFTDTQYF
TRBJ2-3	16	TRBD1	TRBV10-3	NA	TGTGCCATCAGTAATACCCCGGGACAGGGTGCAGATACGCAGTATTTT	CAISNTPGQGADTQYF
TRBJ2-7	18	NA	TRBV11-2	NA	TGTGCCAGCAGCCCTCGATCTTTGTGGGGTCCTATATCTTACGAGCAGTACTTC	CASSPRSLWGPISYEQYF
TRBJ2-7	14	NA	TRBV7-2	once	TGTGCCAGCAGCCCGAGGGGACTTTCCTACGAGCAGTACTTC	CASSPRGLSYEQYF
TRBJ2-1	15	NA	TRBV6-5	once	TGTGCCAGCACCCCAAGGGAGAACTCCTACAATGAGCAGTTCTTC	CASTPRENSYNEQFF
TRBJ2-5	15	NA	TRBV15	NA	TGTGCCACCAGCAGAGACCGGGGCCAGACGCAGACCCAGTACTTC	CATSRDRGQTQTQYF
TRBJ1-2	15	TRBD1	TRBV28	NA	TGTGCCAGCAGTTTAAATCCGGGGACAGCAGCTGGCTACACCTTC	CASSLNPGTAAGYTF
TRBJ2-1	17	TRBD2	TRBV4-1	NA	TGCGCCAGCAGCCATCCCTTCTGGGGGGGAGGCTACAATGAGCAGTTCTTC	CASSHPFWGGGYNEQFF
TRBJ2-3	16	NA	TRBV12-5	NA	TGTGCTAGTGGTGACCCGGATCCTGGGAGCACAGATACGCAGTATTTT	CASGDPDPGSTDTQYF
TRBJ2-1	14	TRBD2	TRBV4-2	NA	TGTGCCAGCAGCCACGCTAGCGGCTACAATGAGCAGTTCTTC	CASSHASGYNEQFF
TRBJ1-4	19	NA	TRBV7-6	NA	TGTGCCAGCAGCTTAGCGGTTGAGGGGGTACTCACAACTAATGAAAAACTGTTTTTT	CASSLAVEGVLTTNEKLFF
TRBJ2-7	18	NA	TRBV27	NA	TGTGCCAGCAGTTTCTACTTCGGACGGCTCTACCAATCCTACGAGCAGTACTTC	CASSFYFGRLYQSYEQYF
TRBJ2-7	15	NA	TRBV5-8	NA	TGTGCCAGCAGCTTCCGCGTTTTTCGAACCTACGAGCAGTACTTC	CASSFRVFRTYEQYF
TRBJ2-5	14	TRBD1	TRBV5-1	NA	TGCGCCAGCAGCGGGACCGGGACAGGGGGCGGTTGGGACTTC	CASSGTGTGGGWDF
TRBJ1-1	15	TRBD1	TRBV5-1	once	TGCGCCAGCAGCGCCCGGGACAGGGTGAACACTGAAGCTTTCTTT	CASSARDRVNTEAFF
TRBJ2-1	14	TRBD2	TRBV2	NA	TGTGCCAGCAGCCGGCTAGCGGGAGACAATGAGCAGTTCTTC	CASSRLAGDNEQFF
TRBJ2-1	13	NA	TRBV7-9	NA	TGTGCCAGCAGCTCGGAAACCTACAATGAGCAGTTCTTC	CASSSETYNEQFF
TRBJ2-3	16	NA	TRBV5-4	once	TGTGCCAGCAGCTTGGTGCTAGATATCATGGCAGATACGCAGTATTTT	CASSLVLDIMADTQYF
TRBJ2-2	15	TRBD2	TRBV28	NA	TGTGCCAGCAGAAATTGGGGGAGGGACACCGGGGAGCTGTTTTTT	CASRNWGRDTGELFF
TRBJ2-7	14	NA	TRBV2	NA	TGTGCCAGCAGCTTTGGACAGCCCTCCTACGAGCAGTACTTC	CASSFGQPSYEQYF
TRBJ2-1	17	TRBD2	TRBV30	NA	TGTGCCTGGAGGGACAAACTAGCGGGAGGGGGTCACAATGAGCAGTTCTTC	CAWRDKLAGGGHNEQFF
TRBJ1-1	16	NA	TRBV21-1	NA	TGTGCCAGCAGCAAAGGGGGGGAGTCGAGGAACACTGAAGCTTTCTTT	CASSKGGESRNTEAFF
TRBJ2-1	17	NA	TRBV7-8	NA	TGTGCCAGCAGCTTACCATCCGGGGGTACTTCCTACAATGAGCAGTTCTTC	CASSLPSGGTSYNEQFF
TRBJ2-7	14	TRBD2	TRBV28	NA	TGTGCCAGCGATAAGCTAGCGGGAGGCTACGAGCAGTACTTC	CASDKLAGGYEQYF
TRBJ1-6	14	NA	TRBV6-5	NA	TGTGCCAGCAGTCGGTGGGGGAATAATTCACCCCTCCACTTT	CASSRWGNNSPLHF
TRBJ1-2	13	TRBD1	TRBV6-1	NA	TGTGCCAGCAGTGAACAGGGGGCCTATGGCTACACCTTC	CASSEQGAYGYTF
TRBJ2-5	13	NA	TRBV2	NA	TGTGCCAGCACCCTGGATGGAAAAGAGACCCAGTACTTC	CASTLDGKETQYF
TRBJ1-1	16	NA	TRBV12-5	NA	TGTGCTAGTGGTTTGGTACCAAGGGGTCATAGGACTGAAGCTTTCTTT	CASGLVPRGHRTEAFF
TRBJ1-2	14	NA	TRBV7-8	NA	TGTGCCAGCAGCTTAGAGGCAGGGGACTATGGCTACACCTTC	CASSLEAGDYGYTF
TRBJ1-1	17	NA	TRBV21-1	NA	TGTGCCAGCAGGATCCCACTAGCTACACAAATTCGCACTGAAGCTTTCTTT	CASRIPLATQIRTEAFF
TRBJ1-4	14	NA	TRBV6-1	once	TGTGCCAGCAGTTATAGGACCGCCGGAGAAAAACTGTTTTTT	CASSYRTAGEKLFF
TRBJ1-2	14	NA	TRBV6-5	NA	TGTGCCAGCACTCGGGACGGAACTAACTATGGCTACACCTTC	CASTRDGTNYGYTF
TRBJ2-5	15	NA	TRBV5-8	once	TGTGCCAGCAGCTTGACCCAGGGAGAGATAAGGGAGCAGTACTTC	CASSLTQGEIREQYF
TRBJ2-7	13	NA	TRBV5-1	NA	TGCGCCAGCAGCGCCGGCCCACGATTGGAGCAGTACTTC	CASSAGPRLEQYF
TRBJ2-5	11	NA	TRBV21-1	NA	TGTGCCAGCAGCAAGGGAGAGACCCAGTACTTC	CASSKGETQYF
TRBJ2-7	17	TRBD2	TRBV9	once	TGTGCCAGCAGCGAGGGGGCGATAGCGGGAGCCTCCTACGAGCAGTACTTC	CASSEGAIAGASYEQYF